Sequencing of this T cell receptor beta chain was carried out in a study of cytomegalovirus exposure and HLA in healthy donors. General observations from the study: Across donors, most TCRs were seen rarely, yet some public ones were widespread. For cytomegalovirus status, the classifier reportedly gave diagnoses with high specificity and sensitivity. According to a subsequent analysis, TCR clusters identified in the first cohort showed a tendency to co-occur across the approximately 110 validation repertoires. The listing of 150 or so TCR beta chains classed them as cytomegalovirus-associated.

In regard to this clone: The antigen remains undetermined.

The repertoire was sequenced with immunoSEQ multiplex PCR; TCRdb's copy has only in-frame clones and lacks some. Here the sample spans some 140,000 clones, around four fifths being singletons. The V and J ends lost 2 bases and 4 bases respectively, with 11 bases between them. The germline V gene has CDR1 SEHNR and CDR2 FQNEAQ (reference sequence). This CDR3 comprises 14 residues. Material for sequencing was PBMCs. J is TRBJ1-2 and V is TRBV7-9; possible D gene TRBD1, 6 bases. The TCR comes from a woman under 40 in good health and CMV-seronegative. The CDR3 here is CASSLSGTPYGYTF. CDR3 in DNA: TGTGCCAGCAGCTTATCCGGGACACCCTATGGCTACACCTTC.